This T cell receptor (beta chain) emerged from a study of control samples from healthy donors and cancer patients. The data were produced by immunoSEQ multiplex PCR, yet TCRdb's version contains in-frame clones alone and is incomplete. Of some 74,000 clones listed, 83% are singletons. The V gene end was trimmed by 0 bases and the J gene end by 3 bases; junction bases not matched to a gene: 3. CDR1 and CDR2 (germline): LGHNA, YSLEER. This CDR3 has 15 amino acids. This clonotype was sampled from a man aged 60-69 years in good health. This rearrangement joins TRBV4-3 to TRBJ2-7; 9 bases are shared with TRBD2. The sample was blood. Here the CDR3 DNA reads TGCGCCAGCAGCCAAGATCTAGCGGGGTACTACGAGCAGTACTTC. Its translation: CASSQDLAGYYEQYF.